A selection of T cell receptor beta chains follows, all from one sample in a study of molecular identifiers for immune sequencing clone quantification. TCRdb redid the calling of the PCR reads with MiXCR, one entry per CDR3 protein. The sample has hundreds of thousands of distinct CDR3 sequences; just under 20% are singletons. The specimen sequenced was naive CD8+ T cells from blood, with Jurkat cell RNA spiked in. The receptor set was obtained from a human donor in good health. Some libraries in this study had Jurkat cell RNA spiked in. CDR3s include the opening cysteine and the closing phenylalanine or tryptophan. The order of the fields is V gene, J gene, CDR3 protein.

v_gene: TRBV20-1
j_gene: TRBJ2-5
CDR3aa: CSARSVAGEETQYF

v_gene: TRBV27
j_gene: TRBJ2-7
CDR3aa: CASGWQSSYEQYF

v_gene: TRBV29-1
j_gene: TRBJ2-1
CDR3aa: CSVDTLGVLAGSQFPHNEQFF

v_gene: TRBV11-2
j_gene: TRBJ2-2
CDR3aa: CASSTTGTGELFF

v_gene: TRBV11-1
j_gene: TRBJ2-1
CDR3aa: CASSSVTGAGSYNEQFF

v_gene: TRBV20-1
j_gene: TRBJ2-1
CDR3aa: CSARDWAYNEQFF

v_gene: TRBV4-3
j_gene: TRBJ2-4
CDR3aa: CASSQDNRGAAHIQYF

v_gene: TRBV4-1
j_gene: TRBJ2-7
CDR3aa: CASSQDRTYEQYF

v_gene: TRBV4-3
j_gene: TRBJ2-7
CDR3aa: CASSPSFAGQSNEQYF

v_gene: TRBV7-9
j_gene: TRBJ1-1
CDR3aa: CASSANYGGTEAFF

v_gene: TRBV7-3
j_gene: TRBJ1-1
CDR3aa: CASSFPAGENTEAFF

v_gene: TRBV4-2
j_gene: TRBJ1-6
CDR3aa: CASSQDPVPEQGYSPLHF

v_gene: TRBV6-1
j_gene: TRBJ1-5
CDR3aa: CASSERSGGNQPQHF

v_gene: TRBV4-2
j_gene: TRBJ2-7
CDR3aa: CASSQVPGGAYEQYF

v_gene: TRBV4-3
j_gene: TRBJ2-7
CDR3aa: CASSQDRQGGSYEQYF

v_gene: TRBV27
j_gene: TRBJ2-5
CDR3aa: CASSPGGGFDQETQYF

v_gene: TRBV4-3
j_gene: TRBJ2-7
CDR3aa: CASSHHSGGLYYEQYF

v_gene: TRBV20-1
j_gene: TRBJ2-7
CDR3aa: CSARGPQVYEQYF

v_gene: TRBV7-9
j_gene: TRBJ2-2
CDR3aa: CASSLSPGLAGVDTNTGELFF

v_gene: TRBV4-3
j_gene: TRBJ2-5
CDR3aa: CASSQGTSQETQYF

v_gene: TRBV7-9
j_gene: TRBJ2-1
CDR3aa: CASSLVGVLRGETYNEQFF

v_gene: TRBV29-1
j_gene: TRBJ1-1
CDR3aa: CNVDNGGTEAFF

v_gene: TRBV19
j_gene: TRBJ1-1
CDR3aa: CASSITGGNTGAFF

v_gene: TRBV7-9
j_gene: TRBJ2-7
CDR3aa: CASSLNGGYEQYF

v_gene: TRBV4-3
j_gene: TRBJ2-7
CDR3aa: CASSQATVSSYEQYF

v_gene: TRBV12-5
j_gene: TRBJ2-1
CDR3aa: CASGTTSGTSFYNEQFF

v_gene: TRBV6-5
j_gene: TRBJ2-7
CDR3aa: CASSQPSGGMYEQYF

v_gene: TRBV6-5
j_gene: TRBJ1-1
CDR3aa: CASHVTLNTEAFF

v_gene: TRBV28
j_gene: TRBJ1-1
CDR3aa: CASSPNVGTEAFF

v_gene: TRBV27
j_gene: TRBJ2-7
CDR3aa: CAGSSRLAGDGFREQYF

v_gene: TRBV29-1
j_gene: TRBJ1-1
CDR3aa: CSVPVNTEAFF

v_gene: TRBV18
j_gene: TRBJ1-4
CDR3aa: CASSPPEFGKLFF

v_gene: TRBV13
j_gene: TRBJ2-7
CDR3aa: CASLAAGAGEQYF

v_gene: TRBV28
j_gene: TRBJ2-7
CDR3aa: CASSLRPYEQHF

v_gene: TRBV9
j_gene: TRBJ1-3
CDR3aa: CASSAPGQGSGNTIYF

v_gene: TRBV6-6
j_gene: TRBJ1-1
CDR3aa: CASSDSTYTLLGTNTEAFF

v_gene: TRBV7-3
j_gene: TRBJ2-1
CDR3aa: CASSFNNNEQFF

v_gene: TRBV7-9
j_gene: TRBJ2-2
CDR3aa: CASSSPRGGSSGTGELFF

v_gene: TRBV27
j_gene: TRBJ1-2
CDR3aa: CASSFAVSNNYGYTF

v_gene: TRBV9
j_gene: TRBJ2-5
CDR3aa: CASSPDRGGETQYF

v_gene: TRBV19
j_gene: TRBJ2-3
CDR3aa: CASSIVGPSTQYF

v_gene: TRBV12-3/TRBV12-4
j_gene: TRBJ2-7
CDR3aa: CASSRPSSSYEQYF

v_gene: TRBV5-1
j_gene: TRBJ2-3
CDR3aa: CASSLDISSTDTQYF

v_gene: TRBV27
j_gene: TRBJ1-5
CDR3aa: CAGGDYSNQPQHF

v_gene: TRBV7-9
j_gene: TRBJ2-7
CDR3aa: CASSLDPSGGREQYF

v_gene: TRBV7-6
j_gene: TRBJ2-7
CDR3aa: CASSFGTYGDEQYF

v_gene: TRBV19
j_gene: TRBJ2-7
CDR3aa: CASTLTGGFYEQYF

v_gene: TRBV2
j_gene: TRBJ2-3
CDR3aa: CASSGLSGGDLDTQYF

v_gene: TRBV2
j_gene: TRBJ2-3
CDR3aa: CASSPILGTDTQYF

v_gene: TRBV5-1
j_gene: TRBJ2-4
CDR3aa: CASWMEGGENIQYF

v_gene: TRBV7-3
j_gene: TRBJ2-2
CDR3aa: CASSLTQSGELFF

v_gene: TRBV7-9
j_gene: TRBJ2-7
CDR3aa: CASSSSREGPYEQYF

v_gene: TRBV6-6
j_gene: TRBJ2-1
CDR3aa: CASSYSVSSRNNEQFF